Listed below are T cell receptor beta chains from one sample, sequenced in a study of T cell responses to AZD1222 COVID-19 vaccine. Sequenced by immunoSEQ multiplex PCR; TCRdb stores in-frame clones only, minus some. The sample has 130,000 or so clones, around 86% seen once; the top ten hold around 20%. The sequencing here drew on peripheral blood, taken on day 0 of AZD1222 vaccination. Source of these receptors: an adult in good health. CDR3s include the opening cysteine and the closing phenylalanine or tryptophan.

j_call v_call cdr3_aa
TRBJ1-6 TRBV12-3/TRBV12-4 CASSLVVSPLHF
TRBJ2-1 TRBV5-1 CASSIGQEYNEQFF
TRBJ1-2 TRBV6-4 CANAPTRDFALGGYGYTF
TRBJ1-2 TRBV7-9 CASSPRDRAYGYTF
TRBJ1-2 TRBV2 CASSERAGGDYGYTF
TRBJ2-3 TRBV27 CASRPLAGGTDTQYF
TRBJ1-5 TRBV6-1 CASSDGTGGGVHQPQHF
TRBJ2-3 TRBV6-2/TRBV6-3 CASSPRTSGGASTQYF
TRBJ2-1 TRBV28 CASRAGGALTYNEQFF
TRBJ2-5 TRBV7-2 CASSLEALWGETQYF
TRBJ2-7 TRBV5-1 CASSQAQGYYEQYF
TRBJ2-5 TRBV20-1 CSAREGLRHF
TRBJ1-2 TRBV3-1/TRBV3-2 CASSQEALGGGYTF
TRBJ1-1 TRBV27 CASSLLAGARGEAFF
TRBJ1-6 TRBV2 CASTQTSGAPLHF
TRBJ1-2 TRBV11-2 CASSSLQGARDYGYTF
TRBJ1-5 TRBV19 CASARESNQPQHF
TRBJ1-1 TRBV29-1 CSASTGMNTEAFF
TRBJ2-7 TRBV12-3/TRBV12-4 CASSFTDMREQYF
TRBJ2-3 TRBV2 CASKVYEEADTQYF
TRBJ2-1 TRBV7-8 CASSSAVRDRGPRVGNEQFF
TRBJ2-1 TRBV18 CASSPTGGLNEQFF
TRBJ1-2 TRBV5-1 CASSANPGQGLEGYTF
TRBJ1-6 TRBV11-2 CASSSRGNSPLHF
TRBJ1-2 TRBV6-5 CASSYTNRGGYTF
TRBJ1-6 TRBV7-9 CASSLFDSFALHF
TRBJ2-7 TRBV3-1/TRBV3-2 CASSLDFSSYEQYF
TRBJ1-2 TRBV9 CASSVEATNYGYTF
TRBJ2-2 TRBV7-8 CASSPEGGNTGELFF
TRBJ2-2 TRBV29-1 CSVGGAVPGELFF
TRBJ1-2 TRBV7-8 CASSPYGTGGGYGYTF
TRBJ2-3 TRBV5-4 CASSWGAGTSTDTQYF
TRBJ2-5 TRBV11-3 CASSRQGQETQYF
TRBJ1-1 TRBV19 CASSTPGPILNAEAFF
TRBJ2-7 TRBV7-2 CASSYNQVAYEQYF
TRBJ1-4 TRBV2 CASRGTGAGEKLFF
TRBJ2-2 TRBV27 CASSYGGNTGELFF
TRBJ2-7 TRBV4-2 CASSQPEIYEQYF
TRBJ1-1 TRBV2 CASSTPGQGVANTEAFF
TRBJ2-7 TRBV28 CASRTWGAKRLYYEQYF
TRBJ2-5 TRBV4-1 CASSHPLETQYF
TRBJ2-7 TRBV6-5 CASSYSVAGGHEQYF
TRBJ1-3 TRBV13 CASSLADSGNTIYF
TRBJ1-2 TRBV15 CATSRGQLTYGYTF
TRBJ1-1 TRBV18 CASSPGQVGLTEAFF
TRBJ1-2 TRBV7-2 CASSPRTAHGGYTF
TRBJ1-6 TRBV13 CASSPTGTGITRLHF
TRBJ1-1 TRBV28 CASRGSAGATEAFF
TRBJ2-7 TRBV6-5 CASSYQGSGEAYEQYF
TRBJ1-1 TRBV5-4 CASSLGQGEAFF
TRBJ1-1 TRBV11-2 CASSPYGTGGEAFF